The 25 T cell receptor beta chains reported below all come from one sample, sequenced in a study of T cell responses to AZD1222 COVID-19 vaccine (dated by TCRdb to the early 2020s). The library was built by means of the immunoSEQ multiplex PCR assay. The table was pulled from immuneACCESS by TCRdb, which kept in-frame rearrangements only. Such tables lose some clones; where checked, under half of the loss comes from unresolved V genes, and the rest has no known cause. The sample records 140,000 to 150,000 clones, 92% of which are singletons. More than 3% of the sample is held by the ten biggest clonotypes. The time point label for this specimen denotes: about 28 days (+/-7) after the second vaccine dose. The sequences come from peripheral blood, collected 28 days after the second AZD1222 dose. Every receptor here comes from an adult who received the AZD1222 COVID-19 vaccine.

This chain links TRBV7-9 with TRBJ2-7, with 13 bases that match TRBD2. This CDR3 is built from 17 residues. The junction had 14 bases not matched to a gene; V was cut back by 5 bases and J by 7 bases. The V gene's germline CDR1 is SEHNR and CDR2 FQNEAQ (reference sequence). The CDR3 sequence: CASSTRAGLAGAREQYF. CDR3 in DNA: TGTGCCAGCAGCACCCGTGCCGGACTAGCGGGAGCGCGTGAGCAGTACTTC.

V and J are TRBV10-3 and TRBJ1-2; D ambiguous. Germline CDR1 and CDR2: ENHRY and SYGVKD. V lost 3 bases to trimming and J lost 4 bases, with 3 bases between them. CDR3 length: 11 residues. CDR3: CAISDGYGYTF. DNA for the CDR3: TGTGCCATCAGTGATGGCTATGGCTACACCTTC.

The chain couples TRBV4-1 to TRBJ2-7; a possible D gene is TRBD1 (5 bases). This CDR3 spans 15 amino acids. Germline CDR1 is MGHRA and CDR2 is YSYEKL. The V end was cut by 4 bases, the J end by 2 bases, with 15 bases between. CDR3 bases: TGCGCCAGCAGCCCGACAGCATCGCGAACCTACGAGCAGTACTTC. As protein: CASSPTASRTYEQYF.

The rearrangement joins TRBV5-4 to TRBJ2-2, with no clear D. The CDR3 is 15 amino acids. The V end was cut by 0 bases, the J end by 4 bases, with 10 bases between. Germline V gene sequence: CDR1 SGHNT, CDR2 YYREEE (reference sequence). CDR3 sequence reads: CASSLGRTLTGELFF. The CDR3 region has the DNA TGTGCCAGCAGCTTGGGGCGGACCCTCACCGGGGAGCTGTTTTTT.

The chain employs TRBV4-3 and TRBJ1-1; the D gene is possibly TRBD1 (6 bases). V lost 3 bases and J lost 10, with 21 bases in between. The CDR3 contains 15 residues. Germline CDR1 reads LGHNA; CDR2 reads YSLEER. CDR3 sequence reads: CASSQSYTGRSRAFF. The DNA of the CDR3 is TGCGCCAGCAGCCAGTCTTACACAGGGAGGTCTCGAGCTTTCTTT.

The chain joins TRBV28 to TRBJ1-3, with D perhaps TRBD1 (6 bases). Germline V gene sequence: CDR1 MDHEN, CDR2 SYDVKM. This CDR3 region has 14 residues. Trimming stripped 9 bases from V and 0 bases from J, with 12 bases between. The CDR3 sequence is CASWGAGSGNTIYF. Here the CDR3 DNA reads TGTGCCAGTTGGGGGGCAGGCTCTGGAAACACCATATATTTT.

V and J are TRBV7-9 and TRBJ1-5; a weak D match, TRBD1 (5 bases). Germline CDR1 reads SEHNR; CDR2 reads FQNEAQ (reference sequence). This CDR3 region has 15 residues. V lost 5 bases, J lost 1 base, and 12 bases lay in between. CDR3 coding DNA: TGTGCCAGCAGCGCGGGACTGCCCAGCAATCAGCCCCAGCATTTT. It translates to CASSAGLPSNQPQHF.

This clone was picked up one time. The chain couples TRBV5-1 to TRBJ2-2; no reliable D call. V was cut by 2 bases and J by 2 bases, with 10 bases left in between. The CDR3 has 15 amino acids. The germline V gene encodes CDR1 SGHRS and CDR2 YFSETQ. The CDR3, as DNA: TGCGCCAGCAGCTTAGGTTGGGGTAACACCGGGGAGCTGTTTTTT. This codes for CASSLGWGNTGELFF.

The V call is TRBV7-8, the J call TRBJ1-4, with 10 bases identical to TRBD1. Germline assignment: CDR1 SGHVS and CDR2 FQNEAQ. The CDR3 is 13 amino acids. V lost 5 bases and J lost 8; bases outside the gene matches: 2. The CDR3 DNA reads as TGTGCCAGCAGCCGACAGGGGGCAGAAAAACTGTTTTTT. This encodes CASSRQGAEKLFF.

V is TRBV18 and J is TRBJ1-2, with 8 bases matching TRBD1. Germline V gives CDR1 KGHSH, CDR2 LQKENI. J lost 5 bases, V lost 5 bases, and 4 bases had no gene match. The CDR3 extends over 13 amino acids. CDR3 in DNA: TGTGCCAGCTCAGCACAGGGGGTGTATGGCTACACCTTC. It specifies CASSAQGVYGYTF.

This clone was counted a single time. The CDR3 DNA reads TGTGCCAGCAGTTACTTGAGCCTGCACACTGAAGCTTTCTTT. It specifies CASSYLSLHTEAFF. V is TRBV6-5 and J is TRBJ1-1; unclear D gene. CDR3 length: 14 amino acids. V was clipped by 1 base and J by 3 bases, with 9 bases between them. Germline V gene data show CDR1 as MNHEY and CDR2 as SVGAGI.

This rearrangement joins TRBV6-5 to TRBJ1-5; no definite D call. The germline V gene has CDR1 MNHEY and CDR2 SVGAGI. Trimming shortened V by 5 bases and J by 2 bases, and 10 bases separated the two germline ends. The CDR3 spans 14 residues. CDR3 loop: CASSLGRGNQPQHF. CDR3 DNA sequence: TGTGCCAGCAGTCTCGGACGGGGCAATCAGCCCCAGCATTTT.

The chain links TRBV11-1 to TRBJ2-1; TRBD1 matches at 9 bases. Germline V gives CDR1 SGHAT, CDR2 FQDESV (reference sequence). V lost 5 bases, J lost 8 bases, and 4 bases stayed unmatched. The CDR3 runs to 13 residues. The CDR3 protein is CASSRDRADEQFF. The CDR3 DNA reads TGTGCCAGCAGCCGGGACAGGGCCGATGAGCAGTTCTTC.

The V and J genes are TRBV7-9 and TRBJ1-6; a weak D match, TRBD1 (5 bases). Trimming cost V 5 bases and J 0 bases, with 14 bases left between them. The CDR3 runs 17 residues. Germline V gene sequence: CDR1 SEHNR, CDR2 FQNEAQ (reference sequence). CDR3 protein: CASSPGRGSSYNSPLHF. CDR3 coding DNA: TGTGCCAGCAGCCCGGGACGGGGAAGCTCCTATAATTCACCCCTCCACTTT.

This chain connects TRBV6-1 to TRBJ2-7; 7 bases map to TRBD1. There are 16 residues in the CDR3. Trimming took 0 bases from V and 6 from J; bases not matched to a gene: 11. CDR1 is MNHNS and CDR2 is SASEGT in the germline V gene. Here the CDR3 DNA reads TGTGCCAGCAGTGAAGCGAGTTCGACGACAGGGAGCGAGCAGTACTTC. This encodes CASSEASSTTGSEQYF.

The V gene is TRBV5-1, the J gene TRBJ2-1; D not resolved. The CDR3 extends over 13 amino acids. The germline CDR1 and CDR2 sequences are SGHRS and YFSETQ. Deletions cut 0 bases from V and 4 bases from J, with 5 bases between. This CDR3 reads CASSLETYNEQFF. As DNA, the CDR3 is TGCGCCAGCAGCTTGGAAACATACAATGAGCAGTTCTTC.

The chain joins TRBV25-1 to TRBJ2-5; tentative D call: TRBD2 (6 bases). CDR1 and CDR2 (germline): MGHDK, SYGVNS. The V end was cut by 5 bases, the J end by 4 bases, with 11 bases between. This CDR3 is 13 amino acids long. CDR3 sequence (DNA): TGTGCCAGCAGTAGAGCCGGGAGAGAGACCCAGTACTTC. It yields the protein CASSRAGRETQYF. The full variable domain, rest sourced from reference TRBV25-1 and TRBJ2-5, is EADIYQTPRYLVIGTGKKITLECSQTMGHDKMYWYQQDPGMELHLIHYSYGVNSTEKGDLSSESTVSRIRTEHFPLTLESARPSHTSQYLCASSRAGRETQYFGPGTRLLVL.

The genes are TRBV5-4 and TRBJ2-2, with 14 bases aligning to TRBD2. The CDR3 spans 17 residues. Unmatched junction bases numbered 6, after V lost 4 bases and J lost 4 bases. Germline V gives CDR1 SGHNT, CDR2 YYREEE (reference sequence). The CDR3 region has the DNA TGTGCCAGCAGCACCCCGACTAGCGGGAGGGCCACCGGGGAGCTGTTTTTT. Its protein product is CASSTPTSGRATGELFF.

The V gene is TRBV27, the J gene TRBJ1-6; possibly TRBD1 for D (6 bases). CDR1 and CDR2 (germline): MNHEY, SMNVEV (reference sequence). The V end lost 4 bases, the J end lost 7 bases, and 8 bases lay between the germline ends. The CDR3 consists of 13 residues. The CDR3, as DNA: TGTGCCAGCAGTTACAGGGAGAATTCACCCCTCCACTTT. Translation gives CASSYRENSPLHF.

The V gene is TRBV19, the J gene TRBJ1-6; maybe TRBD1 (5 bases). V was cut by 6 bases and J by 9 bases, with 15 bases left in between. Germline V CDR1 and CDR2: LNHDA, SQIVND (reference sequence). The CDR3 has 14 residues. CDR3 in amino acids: CASRLRQKGSPLHF. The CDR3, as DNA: TGTGCCAGTAGGCTCCGACAGAAGGGTTCACCCCTCCACTTT.

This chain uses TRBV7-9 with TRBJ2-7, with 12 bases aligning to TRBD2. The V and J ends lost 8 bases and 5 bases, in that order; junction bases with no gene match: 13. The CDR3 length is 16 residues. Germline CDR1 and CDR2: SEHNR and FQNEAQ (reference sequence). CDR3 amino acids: CASAPYLGLAGHEQYF. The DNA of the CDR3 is TGTGCCAGCGCGCCCTATCTGGGACTAGCGGGCCACGAGCAGTACTTC.

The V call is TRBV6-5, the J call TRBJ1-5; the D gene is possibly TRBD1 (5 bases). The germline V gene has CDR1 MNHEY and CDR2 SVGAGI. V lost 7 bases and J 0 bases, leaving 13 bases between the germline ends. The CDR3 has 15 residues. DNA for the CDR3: TGTGCCAGCACCCCGGGACTTTATAGCAATCAGCCCCAGCATTTT. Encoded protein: CASTPGLYSNQPQHF.

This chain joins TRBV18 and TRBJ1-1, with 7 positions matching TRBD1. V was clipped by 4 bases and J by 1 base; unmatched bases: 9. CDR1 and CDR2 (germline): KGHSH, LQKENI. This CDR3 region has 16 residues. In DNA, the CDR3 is TGTGCCAGCTCACGGCAGTTCCAGGGGGGGAACACTGAAGCTTTCTTT. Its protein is CASSRQFQGGNTEAFF.

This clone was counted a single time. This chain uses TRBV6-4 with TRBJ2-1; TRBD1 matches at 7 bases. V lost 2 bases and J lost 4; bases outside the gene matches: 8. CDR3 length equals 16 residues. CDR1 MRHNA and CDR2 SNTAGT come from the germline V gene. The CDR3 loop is CASSDTDRVSYNEQFF. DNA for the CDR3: TGTGCCAGCAGTGACACCGACAGGGTATCGTACAATGAGCAGTTCTTC.

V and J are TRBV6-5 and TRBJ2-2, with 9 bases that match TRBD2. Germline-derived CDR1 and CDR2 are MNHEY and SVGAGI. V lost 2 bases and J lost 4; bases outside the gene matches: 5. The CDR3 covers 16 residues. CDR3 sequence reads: CASSYVGGRGTGELFF. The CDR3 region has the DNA TGTGCCAGCAGTTACGTCGGCGGGAGGGGCACCGGGGAGCTGTTTTTT.